The rows below give T cell receptor beta chains drawn from one sample of a study of cytomegalovirus exposure and HLA in healthy donors. TCRdb's copy holds only in-frame clones and misses some; the assay was immunoSEQ multiplex PCR. This sample contains about 60,000 clones. Source material: PBMCs. All receptors come from a man aged 45-65 years in good health and CMV-seropositive. Both conserved end residues are part of each CDR3. A D gene is named only where the DNA matches it firmly.

>-|TRBJ1-2|TRBV11-2
CASSPRLGAGYGYTF
TGTGCCAGCAGCCCCCGCTTGGGGGCTGGCTATGGCTACACCTTC
>TRBD1|TRBJ2-2|TRBV6-6
CASSTRGDRVPGELFF
TGTGCCAGCAGTACCCGGGGGGACAGGGTCCCCGGGGAGCTGTTTTTT
>TRBD1|TRBJ2-5|TRBV6-5
CASSSQGARETQYF
TGTGCCAGCAGTTCCCAGGGGGCGCGGGAGACCCAGTACTTC
>TRBD2|TRBJ2-3|TRBV27
CASSGSGGATDTQYF
TGTGCCAGCAGTGGGAGCGGGGGGGCCACAGATACGCAGTATTTT
>-|TRBJ2-1|TRBV19
CASSTTQGNEQFF
TGTGCCAGTAGTACTACCCAGGGCAATGAGCAGTTCTTC
>TRBD1|TRBJ1-1|TRBV7-9
CASSPREGARTEAFF
TGTGCCAGCAGCCCCCGGGAGGGGGCACGGACTGAAGCTTTCTTT
>TRBD2|TRBJ2-7|TRBV7-2
CASSLMREGLEQYF
TGTGCCAGCAGCTTAATGCGGGAGGGCCTCGAGCAGTACTTC
>-|TRBJ2-3|TRBV9
CASSLGLGPRGDTQYF
TGTGCCAGCAGCTTAGGGTTAGGGCCCAGAGGGGATACGCAGTATTTT
>TRBD2|TRBJ2-1|TRBV2
CATEMGVRTSGDEQFF
TGTGCCACTGAGATGGGGGTGCGGACTAGCGGGGATGAGCAGTTCTTC
>TRBD1|TRBJ1-6|TRBV30
CAWSADRRPPLHF
TGTGCCTGGAGTGCGGACAGGCGGCCCCCCCTCCACTTT
>TRBD1|TRBJ2-3|TRBV27
CASSPGTATDTQYF
TGTGCCAGCAGTCCGGGGACAGCCACAGATACGCAGTATTTT
>-|TRBJ2-1|TRBV7-2
CASSLNSQGTYNEQFF
TGTGCCAGCAGCTTAAACTCCCAGGGAACCTACAATGAGCAGTTCTTC
>-|TRBJ1-1|TRBV7-9
CASSVSLEAFF
TGTGCCAGCAGCGTCAGTCTGGAAGCTTTCTTT
>TRBD1|TRBJ2-3|TRBV15
CATSRGPDRVTDTQYF
TGTGCCACCAGCAGAGGGCCCGACAGGGTCACAGATACGCAGTATTTT
>-|TRBJ1-5|TRBV27
CASSPDGDQPQHF
TGTGCCAGCAGTCCGGACGGGGATCAGCCCCAGCATTTT
>-|TRBJ2-7|TRBV7-9
CASSLMGSSYEQYF
TGTGCCAGCAGCTTAATGGGCAGCTCCTACGAGCAGTACTTC
>TRBD2|TRBJ2-7|TRBV5-6
CASSWFAASGGSTYEQYF
TGTGCCAGCAGCTGGTTCGCGGCTAGCGGGGGGTCTACCTACGAGCAGTACTTC
>-|TRBJ2-7|TRBV5-4
CASSFGGASSYEQYF
TGTGCCAGCAGCTTTGGCGGAGCCTCCTCCTACGAGCAGTACTTC
>TRBD1|TRBJ1-5|TRBV6-1
CASSSGQGSNQPQHF
TGTGCCAGCAGCTCTGGACAGGGCAGCAATCAGCCCCAGCATTTT
>-|TRBJ2-3|TRBV13
CASSSLGLGTDTQYF
TGTGCCAGCAGCTCCCTGGGGCTAGGAACAGATACGCAGTATTTT
>TRBD2|TRBJ2-1|TRBV19
CASKLVAGLNEQFF
TGTGCCAGTAAGCTGGTAGCGGGGCTCAATGAGCAGTTCTTC
>-|TRBJ1-5|TRBV19
CASSIWGPAIPQPQHF
TGTGCCAGTAGTATCTGGGGGCCCGCAATCCCGCAGCCCCAGCATTTT
>TRBD2|TRBJ2-5|TRBV13
CASSSPSGGAIETQYF
TGTGCCAGCAGCTCACCTAGCGGGGGGGCGATTGAGACCCAGTACTTC
>-|TRBJ2-2|TRBV6-1
CASSEGQGWPGELFF
TGTGCCAGCAGTGAAGGGCAGGGCTGGCCCGGGGAGCTGTTTTTT
>-|TRBJ2-6|TRBV11-3
CASSSGQSMRSGANVLTF
TGTGCCAGCAGCTCCGGACAGAGCATGCGCTCTGGGGCCAACGTCCTGACTTTC
>-|TRBJ2-3|TRBV28
CASSLSGLPGTDTQYF
TGTGCCAGCAGTTTATCAGGCTTACCAGGCACAGATACGCAGTATTTT
>-|TRBJ2-3|TRBV5-1
CASSFHTDTQYF
TGCGCCAGCAGCTTTCACACAGATACGCAGTATTTT
>TRBD1|TRBJ1-1|TRBV4-3
CASSQAGTVNTEAFF
TGCGCCAGCAGCCAGGCCGGGACAGTGAACACTGAAGCTTTCTTT
>TRBD1|TRBJ2-2|TRBV5-4
CASSPAGGESTGELFF
TGTGCCAGCAGCCCGGCAGGGGGAGAAAGCACCGGGGAGCTGTTTTTT
>-|TRBJ2-7|TRBV29-1
CSVERGSYEQYF
TGCAGCGTTGAACGGGGCTCCTACGAGCAGTACTTC
>-|TRBJ2-2|TRBV4-3
CASSQDRISTGELFF
TGCGCCAGCAGCCAAGATCGAATCAGCACCGGGGAGCTGTTTTTT
>TRBD2|TRBJ2-3|TRBV10-3
CAISESPGGQDTQYF
TGTGCCATCAGTGAGTCACCGGGAGGTCAAGATACGCAGTATTTT
>-|TRBJ2-7|TRBV5-1
CASSGGGPYEQYF
TGCGCCAGCAGTGGGGGGGGCCCCTACGAGCAGTACTTC
>-|TRBJ2-5|TRBV18
CASSPPGPAPQETQYF
TGTGCCAGCTCACCACCGGGGCCCGCGCCCCAAGAGACCCAGTACTTC
>TRBD1|TRBJ1-1|TRBV5-6
CASSFGTGNTEAFF
TGTGCCAGCAGCTTCGGGACAGGTAACACTGAAGCTTTCTTT
>-|TRBJ2-7|TRBV7-6
CASSSQRYEQYF
TGTGCCAGCAGCTCGCAGAGGTACGAGCAGTACTTC
>TRBD2|TRBJ2-7|TRBV4-1
CASSQSGTSGAYEQYF
TGCGCCAGCAGCCAATCCGGCACTAGCGGGGCCTACGAGCAGTACTTC
>-|TRBJ2-4|TRBV12-2
CASRLAGSREVAKNIQYF
TGTGCAAGTCGCTTAGCGGGGTCCAGGGAGGTGGCCAAAAACATTCAGTACTTC
>-|TRBJ1-1|TRBV5-1
CASSLRQGGSEAFF
TGCGCCAGCAGCTTGAGGCAGGGAGGGAGTGAAGCTTTCTTT
>TRBD2|TRBJ2-1|TRBV6-5
CASSLAGAYNEQFF
TGTGCCAGCAGTCTAGCGGGTGCGTACAATGAGCAGTTCTTC
>-|TRBJ1-2|TRBV4-1
CASSQGIPGSYGYTF
TGCGCCAGCAGCCAAGGGATTCCGGGTTCCTATGGCTACACCTTC
>-|TRBJ2-7|TRBV6-1
CASRQGGPYEQYF
TGTGCCAGCAGACAGGGTGGTCCCTACGAGCAGTACTTC
>TRBD1|TRBJ1-1|TRBV15
CATSRDGGRGQAFF
TGTGCCACCAGCAGAGATGGAGGCAGGGGGCAAGCTTTCTTT
>-|TRBJ1-2|TRBV19
CASRVTAQTNYGYTF
TGTGCCAGTAGGGTTACAGCCCAAACTAACTATGGCTACACCTTC
>-|TRBJ2-5|TRBV18
CASSPKRVSGWETQYF
TGTGCCAGCTCACCAAAGCGGGTGTCTGGCTGGGAGACCCAGTACTTC
>-|TRBJ2-1|TRBV6-5
CASSYIGLSSYNEQFF
TGTGCCAGCAGTTACATAGGACTCAGCTCCTACAATGAGCAGTTCTTC
>TRBD2|TRBJ2-7|TRBV4-3
CASRQRTSGHLYEQYF
TGCGCCAGCAGACAGAGGACTAGCGGACACCTCTACGAGCAGTACTTC
>TRBD2|TRBJ2-1|TRBV29-1
CSVVGGLASDNEQFF
TGCAGCGTTGTCGGGGGACTAGCTTCCGACAATGAGCAGTTCTTC
>-|TRBJ2-3|TRBV7-3
CASSLSLAYTDTQYF
TGTGCCAGCAGCTTAAGTCTAGCTTACACAGATACGCAGTATTTT
>-|TRBJ2-7|TRBV6-5
CASSRPGGAGEQSF
TGTGCCAGCAGCCGCCCTGGGGGGGCGGGTGAGCAGTCCTTC
>TRBD2|TRBJ2-5|TRBV6-5
CASGKTSGYQETQYF
TGTGCCAGCGGTAAGACTAGCGGATACCAAGAGACCCAGTACTTC